This T cell receptor (beta chain) derives from a study of Ad26.COV2.S vaccination and SARS-CoV-2 variants (dated by TCRdb to the early 2020s). Context from the whole study: Vaccine-arm donors were drawn from COV1001, a multicentre, randomized, double-blind, placebo-controlled phase I-IIa trial of Ad26.COV2.S in healthy adults. Participants in the trial were split at random into five groups of five each, receiving low-dose or high-dose Ad26.COV2.S once or twice, or else placebo on both occasions. TCRbeta repertoire sequencing was used to assess the specificity and breadth of SARS-CoV-2-reactive T cell receptors after Ad26.COV2.S vaccination. Investigators did not know the trial group allocation while performing experiments and assessing outcomes. Ad26.COV2.S was given intramuscularly at 5x10^10 or 1x10^11 viral particles, as a single shot or as two shots 56 days apart. The TCR-sequenced set comprised around 32 samples: some 19 Ad26.COV2.S vaccine recipients, 5 placebo recipients and 8 SARS-CoV-2 convalescent individuals. The research as a whole found: Ad26.COV2.S recipients had higher spike-specific TCR breadth than placebo recipients (P = 0.0014). The authors noted that total T cell responses may have been underestimated by the TCR breadth and depth analyses. After vaccination, substantial breadth of spike-specific CD8+ and CD4+ T cell responses was reported. Non-spike TCR breadth was comparable between vaccine and placebo recipients, consistent with the vaccine containing only spike. Comparing responses between vaccine doses or regimens was not something the study was powered to do.

From the cysteine through the phenylalanine, the CDR3 covers 14 amino acids. Solely the CDR3 DNA is kept, with 42 bases framed from the first base. The germline V gene gives CDR1 as SGDLS and CDR2 as YYNGEE. V loses 4 bases at its end and J loses 4 bases; junction bases beyond the gene matches: 7. The sample's treatment or condition label, decoded: 19 received Ad26.COV2.S at low or high dose, single or two shots; 5 received placebo; per-sample allocation not given. Repertoires of vaccine and placebo recipients were sequenced from samples taken on day 63 after the first injection. Cohort 1b enrolled roughly 25 adults aged 18-55 years at a single site in Boston, USA, between 29 July and 7 August 2020. Ad26.COV2.S was a replication-incompetent adenovirus type 26 vector expressing a prefusion-stabilized SARS-CoV-2 spike protein from the original Wuhan strain. The immunoSEQ Assay was used to sequence TCRbeta CDR3 regions. After extraction, genomic DNA underwent amplification by bias-controlled multiplex PCR, followed by high-throughput sequencing. The published analysis was carried out like this. To quantify the absolute abundance of every unique TCRbeta CDR3 region, sequences were collapsed and filtered. T cell fraction was estimated by normalization of TCRbeta template counts to usable DNA, with usable DNA being measured through amplification of reference genes present in all nucleated cells. Repertoire TCRs were annotated as SARS-CoV-2-specific when V gene, CDR3 amino acid sequence and J gene were exactly matched to a known reactive TCR set. The reference SARS-CoV-2 TCR set was derived from MIRA and filtered for enrichment in COVID-19-positive ImmuneCODE repertoires, a step that removed public or cross-reactive TCRs. Drawing on the MIRA antigens, annotated TCRs were analysed further at the level of specific ORF or position within ORF. Breadth was defined as annotated unique rearrangements over total unique productive rearrangements; depth was the summed frequency of those rearrangements. Two-sided Wilcoxon rank-sum tests were applied when comparing TCR breadth between groups. Here the immuneACCESS table is served through TCRdb, limited to in-frame sequences with V and J called. Missing clones are a known gap in these copies; in checked studies unresolved V genes cover under half, and the rest lacks a known reason. The V and J calls and the clone size are those of that table, but D and trimming were determined from the DNA. The sample table lists fewer than 900,000 clones, roughly nine tenths of them with a count of one. Around 1.5% of the sample belongs to the ten largest clones.

Note on this clone: No antigen is known for it. The sample holds no much larger clone one base away, and base qualities are not on file.

The V and J genes are TRBV9 and TRBJ1-2, with 7 bases matching TRBD1. Sequences were derived from peripheral blood, sampled in a trial of Ad26.COV2.S vaccine versus placebo. The receptor comes from a person aged 18-65 years who received the Ad26.COV2.S COVID-19 vaccine or a placebo. The CDR3 protein: CASSSGQASYGYTF. The DNA sequence is given as TGTGCCAGCAGCAGTGGACAGGCTTCCTATGGCTACACCTTC.